A selection of T cell receptor beta chains follows, all from one sample in a study of blood T cell repertoires in COVID-19. TCRdb keeps only in-frame clones here, not all; method: immunoSEQ multiplex PCR. The sample consists of a few hundred thousand clones, 86% of them appearing once. Sequences were obtained from peripheral blood. The receptors originated from a man older than 75 with acute or convalescent COVID-19. Each CDR3 is given with its conserved first and last residue. The order of the fields is clone size, D gene, J gene, CDR3 length, V gene, CDR3 protein, CDR3 DNA. A D gene is named only where the DNA matches it firmly. Size tells how often a clone was seen (once, few, many) or the class of an expanded clone, and some rows leave it out.

NA | NA | TRBJ2-1 | 13 | TRBV12-3/TRBV12-4 | CASRGGVYNEQFF | TGTGCCAGCCGAGGGGGGGTTTACAATGAGCAGTTCTTC
once | NA | TRBJ1-5 | 12 | TRBV6-6 | CASSYFDQPQHF | TGTGCCAGCAGTTACTTCGATCAGCCCCAGCATTTT
few | NA | TRBJ1-3 | 16 | TRBV3-1/TRBV3-2 | CASSQMGAPSGNTIYF | TGTGCCAGCAGCCAGATGGGGGCCCCCTCTGGAAACACCATATATTTT
few | TRBD1 | TRBJ1-5 | 16 | TRBV19 | CASSIRQGRGNQPQHF | TGTGCCAGTAGTATTAGACAGGGCAGGGGCAATCAGCCCCAGCATTTT
NA | TRBD2 | TRBJ2-2 | 14 | TRBV29-1 | CSVPTSGSTGELFF | TGCAGCGTTCCGACTAGCGGTAGCACCGGGGAGCTGTTTTTT
NA | NA | TRBJ2-7 | 13 | TRBV7-3 | CASSYGQSYEQYF | TGTGCCAGCAGCTACGGACAGTCCTACGAGCAGTACTTC
NA | TRBD1 | TRBJ2-7 | 14 | TRBV4-2 | CASSPGTGTYEQYF | TGTGCCAGCAGCCCTGGGACAGGGACCTACGAGCAGTACTTC
NA | NA | TRBJ2-5 | 15 | TRBV7-9 | CASSLAAGLRETQYF | TGTGCCAGCAGCTTAGCGGCGGGGTTACGAGAGACCCAGTACTTC
NA | NA | TRBJ1-5 | 15 | TRBV6-2/TRBV6-3 | CASSSDNRGNQPQHF | TGTGCCAGCAGTTCCGACAACCGGGGTAATCAGCCCCAGCATTTT
NA | TRBD1 | TRBJ2-7 | 15 | TRBV3-1/TRBV3-2 | CASSPMGQGAGEQYF | TGTGCCAGCAGCCCGATGGGACAGGGGGCAGGGGAGCAGTACTTC
NA | TRBD2 | TRBJ2-1 | 16 | TRBV5-4 | CASNPRAGGPGNEQFF | TGTGCCAGCAACCCGAGGGCGGGAGGGCCGGGCAATGAGCAGTTCTTC
NA | TRBD1 | TRBJ1-4 | 15 | TRBV19 | CASSNHRGPNEKLFF | TGTGCCAGTAGTAACCACAGGGGACCTAATGAAAAACTGTTTTTT
once | TRBD1 | TRBJ1-5 | 15 | TRBV2 | CASSPSGGSNQPQHF | TGTGCCAGCAGTCCCTCAGGGGGTAGCAATCAGCCCCAGCATTTT
NA | NA | TRBJ2-7 | 16 | TRBV10-3 | CAISLNSLGSSYEQYF | TGTGCCATCAGCCTTAACAGCCTTGGTTCCTCCTACGAGCAGTACTTC
NA | NA | TRBJ1-3 | 15 | TRBV5-1 | CASSLAQGSGNTIYF | TGCGCCAGCAGCTTGGCGCAGGGTTCTGGAAACACCATATATTTT
few | TRBD2 | TRBJ2-7 | 18 | TRBV15 | CATSRDLPGLAGAYEQYF | TGTGCCACCAGCAGAGACCTCCCCGGACTAGCGGGAGCCTACGAGCAGTACTTC
NA | TRBD2 | TRBJ2-5 | 14 | TRBV10-3 | CAISPGLASETQYF | TGTGCCATCAGTCCGGGACTAGCATCGGAGACCCAGTACTTC
NA | TRBD1 | TRBJ2-1 | 14 | TRBV19 | CASSIGTGGWEQFF | TGTGCCAGTAGTATAGGGACAGGGGGCTGGGAGCAGTTCTTC
NA | NA | TRBJ1-5 | 13 | TRBV29-1 | CSVAGTPNQPQHF | TGCAGCGTCGCTGGGACACCCAATCAGCCCCAGCATTTT
NA | NA | TRBJ2-1 | 15 | TRBV2 | CASSDGDISYNEQFF | TGTGCCAGCAGTGACGGGGATATTTCCTACAATGAGCAGTTCTTC
NA | NA | TRBJ1-1 | 12 | TRBV19 | CASSQRDTEAFF | TGTGCCAGTAGTCAGCGAGACACTGAAGCTTTCTTT
NA | NA | TRBJ2-3 | 15 | TRBV28 | CASSLSGFSTDTQYF | TGTGCCAGCAGTTTATCGGGGTTTAGCACAGATACGCAGTATTTT
NA | NA | TRBJ2-5 | 16 | TRBV9 | CASSQLGHTLQETQYF | TGTGCCAGCAGCCAGCTAGGACATACCCTCCAAGAGACCCAGTACTTC
NA | NA | TRBJ2-1 | 13 | TRBV5-1 | CASRGSGHNEQFF | TGCGCCAGCAGGGGCTCAGGTCACAATGAGCAGTTCTTC
NA | TRBD1 | TRBJ1-1 | 13 | TRBV10-2 | CASSADRVVAAFF | TGCGCCAGCAGCGCGGACAGGGTAGTGGCGGCTTTCTTT
NA | TRBD1 | TRBJ2-2 | 16 | TRBV7-9 | CASRLTGTGVTGELFF | TGTGCCAGCAGATTGACCGGGACAGGGGTCACCGGGGAGCTGTTTTTT
NA | NA | TRBJ1-5 | 15 | TRBV6-5 | CASTREQHSNQPQHF | TGTGCCAGCACCCGGGAGCAGCATAGCAATCAGCCCCAGCATTTT
NA | TRBD1 | TRBJ2-2 | 17 | TRBV7-9 | CASSPRSGQRNTGELFF | TGTGCCAGCAGCCCCCGCTCGGGACAGAGAAACACCGGGGAGCTGTTTTTT
NA | TRBD1 | TRBJ1-2 | 13 | TRBV28 | CASRDRALEGYTF | TGTGCCAGCAGGGACAGGGCGTTAGAGGGCTACACCTTC
NA | TRBD1 | TRBJ2-1 | 14 | TRBV4-1 | CASSPLTGFREQFF | TGCGCCAGCAGCCCCCTGACAGGGTTTCGTGAGCAGTTCTTC
NA | NA | TRBJ1-1 | 14 | TRBV7-9 | CASSLSTGFTEAFF | TGTGCCAGCAGCCTTTCAACAGGGTTTACTGAAGCTTTCTTT
few | TRBD2 | TRBJ2-7 | 15 | TRBV11-2 | CASSRGGGLSYEQYF | TGTGCCAGCAGCCGCGGGGGGGGGCTCTCCTACGAGCAGTACTTC
NA | TRBD2 | TRBJ2-3 | 14 | TRBV3-1/TRBV3-2 | CASSQGASGDTQYF | TGTGCCAGCAGCCAAGGGGCTAGCGGGGATACGCAGTATTTT
NA | TRBD1 | TRBJ1-1 | 14 | TRBV4-1 | CASTLDRVNTEAFF | TGCGCCAGCACCCTCGACAGGGTGAACACTGAAGCTTTCTTT
NA | TRBD1 | TRBJ2-7 | 15 | TRBV3-1/TRBV3-2 | CASSQSGQGSYEQYF | TGTGCCAGCAGCCAATCGGGACAGGGCTCCTACGAGCAGTACTTC
NA | NA | TRBJ1-2 | 13 | TRBV25-1 | CASSATGGYGYTF | TGTGCCAGCAGTGCGACGGGAGGGTATGGCTACACCTTC
NA | NA | TRBJ2-7 | 12 | TRBV28 | CASSLLRREQYF | TGTGCCAGCAGTTTACTCAGGCGCGAGCAGTACTTC
NA | NA | TRBJ2-1 | 14 | TRBV6-7 | CASILRGPYNEQFF | TGTGCCAGCATTCTCAGGGGACCCTACAATGAGCAGTTCTTC
NA | TRBD1 | TRBJ2-2 | 16 | TRBV6-6 | CASISSGTANTGELFF | TGTGCCAGCATCTCGTCCGGGACAGCGAACACCGGGGAGCTGTTTTTT
once | TRBD1 | TRBJ1-6 | 16 | TRBV5-4 | CASSPGTGANNSPLHF | TGTGCCAGCAGCCCGGGGACAGGGGCGAATAATTCACCCCTCCACTTT
NA | TRBD1 | TRBJ1-4 | 15 | TRBV4-3 | CASSQDRQGGEKLFF | TGCGCCAGCAGCCAAGATCGACAGGGAGGCGAAAAACTGTTTTTT
NA | NA | TRBJ1-1 | 11 | TRBV10-1 | CASSGESEAFF | TGCGCCAGCAGTGGGGAGAGTGAAGCTTTCTTT
NA | TRBD2 | TRBJ2-7 | 13 | TRBV4-2 | CASSRGGKGEQYF | TGTGCCAGCAGCCGGGGGGGTAAGGGCGAGCAGTACTTC
NA | NA | TRBJ1-6 | 15 | TRBV3-1/TRBV3-2 | CASSQVKGINSPLHF | TGTGCCAGCAGCCAAGTTAAGGGGATTAATTCACCCCTCCACTTT
few | NA | TRBJ1-2 | 12 | TRBV28 | CASAGTWDGYTF | TGTGCCAGCGCCGGGACTTGGGATGGCTACACCTTC